This passage covers 17 T cell receptor beta chains from one sample sequenced in a study of vaccination effects on CD4 cells after COVID-19. Their cognate antigens are unknown. Profiled with immunoSEQ multiplex PCR; TCRdb holds only in-frame clones, not every one. The table shows around 40,000 clones, with around 80% occurring only once. Antigen-specific CD4+ T cell clonotypes were called by their expansion after viral peptide-pool culture in ViraFEST. Researchers isolated CD4+ T cells once approximately ten days of culture had elapsed. The person had PCR-confirmed SARS-CoV-2 infection between March and December 2020. Sample: CD4+ T cells from PBMCs cultured with a peptide pool, taken before COVID-19 vaccination. These receptors all stem from a human donor who had a prior SARS-CoV-2 infection.

V gene TRBV7-2 combines with J gene TRBJ2-7, with 9 bases fitting TRBD1. CDR1 and CDR2 (germline): SGHTA, FQGNSA. V lost 4 bases, J lost 7 bases, and 14 bases stayed unmatched. This CDR3 comprises 16 residues. The CDR3 nucleotides are TGTGCCAGCAGCTCACTTACCGGGACAGGGATGTGGGAGCAGTACTTC. This encodes CASSSLTGTGMWEQYF.

This clone has just a few counts. CDR3 DNA: TGTGCCAGCAGCCCCGACAGGGGGGTTTCTGGCTACACCTTC. The encoded protein is CASSPDRGVSGYTF. The chain links TRBV2 to TRBJ1-2, with 9 bases that match TRBD1. The junction had 9 bases not matched to a gene; V was cut back by 6 bases and J by 7 bases. Germline values: CDR1 SNHLY, CDR2 FYNNEI. The CDR3 is 14 residues long.

The genes are TRBV5-5 and TRBJ2-5; weak D call: TRBD1 (5 bases). The CDR3 runs to 13 residues. In germline, CDR1 is SGHKS, CDR2 YYEKEE (reference sequence). Deletions cut 2 bases from V and 2 bases from J, with 7 bases between. The CDR3 region has the DNA TGTGCCAGCAGCTTAAGGGGACAAGAGACCCAGTACTTC. Its translation is CASSLRGQETQYF.

The rearrangement uses TRBV13 and TRBJ1-2; D may be TRBD1 (5 bases). V lost 5 bases and J lost 4, with 17 bases in between. Germline CDR1 reads PRHDT; CDR2 reads FYEKMQ (reference sequence). There are 15 residues in the CDR3. The CDR3: CASSPPDGGSYGYTF. The CDR3 DNA reads as TGTGCCAGCAGCCCACCAGATGGGGGATCCTATGGCTACACCTTC.

The chain recombines TRBV7-9 with TRBJ1-6; D may be TRBD1 (6 bases). This CDR3 spans 14 amino acids. Trimming left V 5 bases short and J 11 bases short, with 16 bases between. Germline V gene data show CDR1 as SEHNR and CDR2 as FQNEAQ (reference sequence). CDR3 amino acids: CASSRGTEGAPLHF. The CDR3 DNA sequence: TGTGCCAGCAGCCGTGGGACCGAGGGGGCACCCCTCCACTTT.

The CDR3 sequence is CASSALGISYEQYF. CDR3 DNA: TGTGCCAGCAGTGCCTTGGGGATCTCCTACGAGCAGTACTTC. This sequence joins TRBV2 and TRBJ2-7; D not resolved. The CDR3 is 14 residues long. CDR1 is SNHLY, CDR2 FYNNEI, per germline. V shed 4 bases and J shed 0 bases, with 10 bases lying between them.

The rearrangement joins TRBV4-2 to TRBJ1-1; D is unclear. V lost 4 bases and J 5 bases, leaving 17 bases between the germline ends. The germline gives CDR1 LGHNA, CDR2 YNFKEQ. The CDR3 covers 15 residues. The CDR3 nucleotides are TGTGCCAGCAGCCCACAAATCAATTCCGGAACTGAAGCTTTCTTT. It is translated as CASSPQINSGTEAFF.

This clone showed up just once. This chain connects TRBV28 to TRBJ2-1, with 11 bases lining up with TRBD1. The length of the CDR3 is 15 residues. Germline V gives CDR1 MDHEN, CDR2 SYDVKM. The V segment lost 5 bases and the J segment 6 bases; nucleotides outside the gene matches: 6. The CDR3 DNA sequence: TGTGCCAGCAGTCGAGGAGGGACAGGGGGCAATGAGCAGTTCTTC. It yields the protein CASSRGGTGGNEQFF.

V usage is TRBV21-1 and J usage is TRBJ2-1; the listed D gene, TRBD1, was not tested against the DNA. TRBV21-1 is flagged as a pseudogene. CDR3 size: 16 residues. This CDR3 is CASSKTGQGSYNEQFF. As DNA, the CDR3 is TGTGCCAGCAGCAAAACCGGGCAGGGTTCCTACAATGAGCAGTTCTTC.

The genes are TRBV5-8 and TRBJ1-1; the D gene is possibly TRBD1 (5 bases). Trimming cost V 3 bases and J 2 bases, with 14 bases left between them. The CDR3 totals 15 residues. Germline values: CDR1 SGHTS, CDR2 YDEGEE. DNA for the CDR3: TGTGCCAGCAGCTCTATCGGGACTGTTAACACTGAAGCTTTCTTT. Translating it yields CASSSIGTVNTEAFF. Full variable domain (outside the CDR3, taken from reference TRBV5-8 and TRBJ1-1): EAGVTQSPTHLIKTRGQQATLRCSPISGHTSVYWYQQALGLGLQFLLWYDEGEERNRGNFPPRFSGRQFPNYSSELNVNALELEDSALYLCASSSIGTVNTEAFFGQGTRLTVV.

The chain links TRBV7-6 to TRBJ2-7; 8 nucleotides line up with TRBD1. V gave up 4 bases and J gave up 3 bases; unmatched junction bases: 8. Germline CDR1 SGHVS, CDR2 FNYEAQ. The CDR3 contains 15 residues. CDR3 protein: CASSSGGDRIYEQYF. As DNA, the CDR3 is TGTGCCAGCAGCTCGGGTGGGGACAGGATCTACGAGCAGTACTTC.

The rearrangement links TRBV7-2 to TRBJ2-7; maybe TRBD2 (7 bases). Germline lookup yields CDR1 SGHTA and CDR2 FQGNSA. There are 16 residues in the CDR3. The V and J ends lost 4 bases and 1 base respectively, with 17 bases between them. CDR3 nucleotides: TGTGCCAGCAGCTGGGGGCGGGGGAGACTTTCCTACGAGCAGTACTTC. It codes for CASSWGRGRLSYEQYF. Full variable domain (missing parts from reference TRBV7-2 and TRBJ2-7): GAGVSQSPSNKVTEKGKDVELRCDPISGHTALYWYRQSLGQGLEFLIYFQGNSAPDKSGLPSDRFSAERTGGSVSTLTIQRTQQEDSAVYLCASSWGRGRLSYEQYFGPGTRLTVT.

The V gene is TRBV19, the J gene TRBJ2-3; TRBD2 matches at 9 bases. The ends lost 8 bases at V and 2 bases at J; junction bases unmatched: 23. Germline V gene data show CDR1 as LNHDA and CDR2 as SQIVND (reference sequence). The CDR3 runs 20 residues. CDR3 loop: CASSPGLAGFRPLNTDTQYF. The CDR3 DNA sequence: TGTGCCAGTTCACCGGGACTAGCAGGATTCAGGCCCCTTAACACAGATACGCAGTATTTT. Full variable domain (missing parts from reference TRBV19 and TRBJ2-3): DGGITQSPKYLFRKEGQNVTLSCEQNLNHDAMYWYRQDPGQGLRLIYYSQIVNDFQKGDIAEGYSVSREKKESFPLTVTSAQKNPTAFYLCASSPGLAGFRPLNTDTQYFGPGTRLTVL.

The V gene is TRBV5-8, the J gene TRBJ2-7, with D perhaps given as TRBD1 or TRBD2 (5 bases each). The length of the CDR3 is 14 residues. Germline CDR1 is SGHTS and CDR2 is YDEGEE. V gave up 4 bases and J gave up 3 bases, with 14 bases separating them. The CDR3 is CASSRVGVGYEQYF. The CDR3 nucleotides read TGTGCCAGCAGCCGTGTGGGGGTAGGCTACGAGCAGTACTTC.

The V gene is TRBV7-6, the J gene TRBJ2-5; TRBD2 agrees at 7 bases. Germline-derived CDR1 and CDR2 are SGHVS and FNYEAQ. This CDR3 has 14 residues. Trimming took 5 bases from V and 5 from J; bases not matched to a gene: 8. CDR3 nucleotide sequence: TGTGCCAGCAGCCCCCTCGGGGGGATTGAGACCCAGTACTTC. Protein product: CASSPLGGIETQYF.

This chain joins TRBV7-2 and TRBJ2-5; 12 bases are shared with TRBD2. V was clipped by 5 bases and J by 0 bases; unmatched bases: 13. The CDR3 extends over 19 amino acids. CDR1 and CDR2 (germline): SGHTA, FQGNSA. CDR3 amino acids: CASSPRLAGVLGYQETQYF. The CDR3 region has the DNA TGTGCCAGCAGCCCACGACTAGCGGGAGTACTCGGGTACCAAGAGACCCAGTACTTC.

The V and J genes are TRBV10-3 and TRBJ1-3; a possible D gene is TRBD1 (5 bases). The CDR3 spans 14 residues. Germline-derived CDR1 and CDR2 are ENHRY and SYGVKD. V was pared by 6 bases and J by 1 base, with 10 bases between. As DNA, the CDR3 is TGTGCCATCAGAGAGACAGCATCTGGAAACACCATATATTTT. Translating gives CAIRETASGNTIYF.